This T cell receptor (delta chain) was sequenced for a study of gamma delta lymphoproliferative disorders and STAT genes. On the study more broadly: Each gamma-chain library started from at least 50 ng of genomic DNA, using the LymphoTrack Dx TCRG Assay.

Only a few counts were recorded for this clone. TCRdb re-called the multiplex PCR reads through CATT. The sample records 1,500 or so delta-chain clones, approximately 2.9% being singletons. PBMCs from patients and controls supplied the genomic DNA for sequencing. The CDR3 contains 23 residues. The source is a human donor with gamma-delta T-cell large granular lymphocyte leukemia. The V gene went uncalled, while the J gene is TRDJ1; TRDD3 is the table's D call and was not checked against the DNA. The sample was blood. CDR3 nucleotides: TGTGCTTCATTGTGCCTTCCCGCCGGGCGGAACTGGGGGATGGGCGATTACACCGATAAACTCATCTTT. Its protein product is CASLCLPAGRNWGMGDYTDKLIF.